Listed here is a single T cell receptor (beta chain). The antigen is not known. The sample originates from a study of OX40 agonist ivuxolimab in advanced cancers. Study summary: Patients' therapy was ivuxolimab, an antibody that acts as an agonist of OX40 (CD134). Eligibility rules accepted prior anti-PD-1, anti-PD-L1 or anti-CTLA-4 therapy, and around 40% had some.

Regarding the study as a whole: Expanded clones were, on average, more numerous among CD8+ T cells than CD4+.

Trimming pared 0 bases from V and 7 bases from J, leaving 8 bases between. This CDR3 spans 13 amino acids. CDR1 and CDR2 (germline): SGDLS, YYNGEE. Clones were sequenced by immunoSEQ multiplex PCR, and TCRdb holds only the in-frame ones, with some missing. The repertoire has tens of thousands of clones, roughly 78% of them found once; the top ten carry roughly 11%. The chain employs TRBV9 and TRBJ2-1, with no clear D. Sequenced here: CD4+ or CD8+ T cells sorted from blood, sampled in a trial of the OX40 agonist ivuxolimab. The origin of this receptor is an adult with an advanced solid tumor such as melanoma, head and neck, liver or kidney cancer. The CDR3 sequence: CASSVDKDNEQFF. Here the CDR3 DNA reads TGTGCCAGCAGCGTAGACAAGGATAATGAGCAGTTCTTC.